This entry lists 20 T cell receptor beta chains sequenced from one sample in a study of blood T cells in healthy people across ages. Primed by a sample-barcoded 5' primer and a J-beta primer mix, a second PCR proceeded for 7 to 11 cycles. Each CDR3 protein gets one entry after TCRdb re-called the 5' RACE reads with MiXCR. The data hold roughly 680,000 distinct CDR3 sequences, with more than 40% observed a single time. The sequenced material came from blood. These receptors were collected from a woman aged 60-75 years in good health.

CDR3 coding DNA: TGCAGTGCTAGAAGGCTAGAGAGCACAGATACGCAGTATTTT. It codes for CSARRLESTDTQYF. This rearrangement joins TRBV20-1 to TRBJ2-3; no reliable D call. Germline V gene lookup returns CDR1 DFQATT and CDR2 SNEGSKA (reference sequence). The V and J ends lost 2 bases and 0 bases respectively, with 9 bases between them. This CDR3 is built from 14 residues.

CDR3 in DNA: TGTGCCAGCAGCTTAATTCCGGGTGGGAATTCACCCCTCCACTTT. It encodes CASSLIPGGNSPLHF. The rearrangement links TRBV7-3 to TRBJ1-6, with D uncertain. CDR1 SGHTA and CDR2 FQGTGA come from the germline V gene. Trimming removed 1 base from V and 7 bases from J, with 11 bases in between. CDR3 size: 15 residues. The entire variable domain, with the rest obtained from reference TRBV7-3 and TRBJ1-6, is as follows: GAGVSQTPSNKVTEKGKYVELRCDPISGHTALYWYRQSLGQGPEFLIYFQGTGAADDSGLPNDRFFAVRPEGSVSTLKIQRTERGDSAVYLCASSLIPGGNSPLHFGNGTRLTVT.

A few counts support this clonotype. This chain connects TRBV9 to TRBJ2-3, with 8 bases matching TRBD2. Losses at the gene ends were 0 bases for V and 4 bases for J; bases not matched to a gene: 7. The CDR3 is made up of 16 amino acids. Germline CDR1 is SGDLS and CDR2 is YYNGEE. The CDR3 nucleotides read TGTGCCAGCAGCGTAGAGGACGGGAGGGCCCCAGATACGCAGTATTTT. Translated, it gives CASSVEDGRAPDTQYF.

This clonotype occurred a few times. An end of the junction differs from the germline gene, which may be a read error. The chain uses TRBV4-1 and TRBJ2-2, with D perhaps TRBD2 (5 bases). The CDR3 is 16 amino acids. Germline CDR1 and CDR2: MGHRA and YSYEKL. CDR3 DNA: TGCGCCAGCAGCCATAAACCCGGGGAGAACGCCGGGGAGCTGTTTTTT. This sequence encodes CASSHKPGENAGELFF.

This clonotype appeared a few times. The rearrangement links TRBV12-3 or TRBV12-4 to TRBJ1-5, with D unclear. The CDR3 contains 14 residues. Trimming pared 2 bases from V and 5 bases from J, leaving 10 bases between. The CDR3 loop is CASSLRVLDQPQHF. Written as DNA, the CDR3 is TGTGCCAGCAGTTTAAGGGTCCTCGATCAGCCCCAGCATTTT.

The chain employs TRBV5-1 and TRBJ2-7; D is undetermined. The CDR3 covers 14 residues. V was cut by 9 bases and J by 4 bases, with 20 bases left in between. CDR1 is SGHRS, CDR2 YFSETQ, per germline. CDR3 coding DNA: TGCGCCAACGGCTTGAGGCTCGACTTGTACGAGCAGTACTTC. Amino acids: CANGLRLDLYEQYF.

This clonotype showed up just a few times. V usage is TRBV10-3 and J usage is TRBJ2-7; D gene ambiguous. Between the trimmed V and J ends, which lost 3 bases and 1 base, there was a span of 4 bases. Germline assignment: CDR1 ENHRY and CDR2 SYGVKD. This CDR3 has 12 amino acids. The CDR3 sequence is CAISEFSYEQYF. The CDR3 nucleotides read TGTGCCATCAGTGAATTTTCCTACGAGCAGTACTTC.

This clonotype was detected a few times. The rearrangement links TRBV24-1 to TRBJ2-1; D might be TRBD2 (6 bases). Trimming left V 4 bases short and J 3 bases short, with 15 bases between. Germline-derived CDR1 and CDR2 are KGHDR and SFDVKD. The CDR3 spans 16 residues. This chain's CDR3 is CATSDPGGSGYNEQFF. CDR3 nucleotides: TGTGCCACCAGTGACCCCGGGGGTAGCGGCTACAATGAGCAGTTCTTC.

This chain links TRBV4-3 with TRBJ1-3, with a weak D call TRBD1 (5 bases). The CDR3 runs to 16 residues. With 0 bases removed from V and 0 bases from J, the gap between germline ends came to 9 bases. Per the germline V gene, CDR1 is LGHNA and CDR2 is YSLEER. In DNA form, the CDR3 reads TGCGCCAGCAGCCAAGACGAGGGGAACTCTGGAAACACCATATATTTT. Translated, it gives CASSQDEGNSGNTIYF.

The rearrangement joins TRBV20-1 to TRBJ2-1; 7 bases line up with TRBD2. V shed 0 bases, J shed 6 bases, and the junction held 11 bases outside the gene matches. Germline loops: CDR1 DFQATT, CDR2 SNEGSKA (reference sequence). The CDR3 sequence is 16 residues long. The CDR3 spells CSARDGVIREGNEQFF. The CDR3 DNA reads as TGCAGTGCTAGAGATGGAGTGATCAGGGAGGGCAATGAGCAGTTCTTC.

DNA of the CDR3: TGCGCCAGCAGCGCCCTACAGGGTAGTAGTGCTGAAGCTTTCTTT. Its translation: CASSALQGSSAEAFF. This chain links TRBV5-1 with TRBJ1-1; TRBD1 is a possible D gene (6 bases). Germline V CDR1 and CDR2: SGHRS, YFSETQ. The V end was cut by 4 bases, the J end by 6 bases, with 19 bases between. The CDR3 is 15 residues long.

This rearrangement joins TRBV20-1 to TRBJ2-7; 8 nucleotides match TRBD1. Germline CDR1 reads DFQATT; CDR2 reads SNEGSKA (reference sequence). The CDR3 is 14 residues long. Trimming removed 6 bases from V and 2 bases from J; junction bases left unmatched: 9. The CDR3 bases are TGCAGTGCCCCGGACAGGGAAGTAGCCTACGAGCAGTACTTC. It codes for CSAPDREVAYEQYF.

About this clonotype itself: The junction differs from germline at one of its ends, possibly a read error. V is TRBV25-1 and J is TRBJ2-1; D is perhaps TRBD2 (6 bases). CDR3 length equals 14 residues. The germline CDR1 and CDR2 sequences are MGHDK and SYGVNS. As DNA, the CDR3 is TGTGCCAGCAACCTCGGGAGTCCCTACAGTGAGCAGTTCTTC. Its translation: CASNLGSPYSEQFF.

Only a few counts were recorded for this clonotype. The chain is built from TRBV29-1 and TRBJ2-7; TRBD1 matches 8 bases. There are 13 residues in the CDR3. Germline lookup yields CDR1 SQVTM and CDR2 ANQGSEA. V was pared by 7 bases and J by 3 bases, with 8 bases of the junction left unmatched. CDR3 nucleotides: TGCAGCGCTGGGAGGACAGGGAGCTACGAGCAGTACTTC. Its translation: CSAGRTGSYEQYF.

The rearrangement joins TRBV29-1 to TRBJ1-2, with 9 bases that match TRBD1. Germline V lookup: CDR1 SQVTM, CDR2 ANQGSEA. Trimming cost V 1 base and J 6 bases; bases outside gene matches: 6. CDR3 length: 14 residues. DNA of the CDR3: TGCAGCGTTGAAGCCGGGACAGGGAACCATGGCTACACCTTC. Translation: CSVEAGTGNHGYTF.

As to this clonotype: At one end the junction does not follow the germline gene, possibly because of a read error. The CDR3 bases are TGTGCCAGCAGAAGGACTGGTTCCTACGAGCAGGACTTC. Translation: CASRRTGSYEQDF. This chain connects TRBV6-2 or TRBV6-3 to TRBJ2-7; possibly TRBD2 for D (5 bases). The CDR3 has 13 amino acids. From germline, CDR1 is MNHEY and CDR2 SVGEGT.

The chain recombines TRBV7-2 with TRBJ2-7; 7 positions match TRBD2. CDR3 length: 12 residues. Per germline, CDR1 SGHTA and CDR2 FQGNSA. The ends lost 5 bases at V and 6 bases at J; junction bases unmatched: 4. As DNA, the CDR3 is TGTGCCAGCAGCCCGCAGCGGGGCGAGCAGTACTTC. Protein: CASSPQRGEQYF.

This clonotype occurred many times. This chain links TRBV9 with TRBJ2-7, with 7 positions matching TRBD2. Germline V lookup: CDR1 SGDLS, CDR2 YYNGEE. The length of the CDR3 is 15 residues. Germline trimming cut 0 bases from V and 3 bases from J; bases unmatched to any gene: 6. DNA of the CDR3: TGTGCCAGCAGCGTAGGGGCGGGAGAAATCTACGAGCAGTACTTC. It encodes CASSVGAGEIYEQYF.

V gene TRBV5-6 combines with J gene TRBJ2-7; D gene uncertain. V lost 0 bases to trimming and J lost 5 bases, with 3 bases between them. The length of the CDR3 is 11 residues. Germline lookup yields CDR1 SGHDT and CDR2 YYEEEE. For the CDR3, the DNA is TGTGCCAGCAGCTTGGACGACGAGCAGTACTTC. As protein: CASSLDDEQYF.

CDR3 nucleotide sequence: TGTGCCAGCAGCCCCCAGCTTCACACAGATACGCAGTATTTT. Protein sequence: CASSPQLHTDTQYF. The V gene is TRBV7-2, the J gene TRBJ2-3; D is unclear. V was shortened by 5 bases and J by 2 bases, with 11 bases between the two germline ends. Germline CDR1 SGHTA, CDR2 FQGNSA. This CDR3 comprises 14 residues.